This entry describes one TCR beta chain. This specimen comes from a study of shared T cell receptors in the human thymus. Produced via immunoSEQ multiplex PCR; TCRdb's table is partial and in-frame only. The sample holds 550,000 to 800,000 clones, approximately 85% seen once. Per the germline V gene, CDR1 is SGHRS and CDR2 is YFSETQ. The CDR3 sequence is 15 residues long. With V trimmed by 4 bases and J by 3 bases, 9 bases remained unmatched. Separately, the same data were catalogued under a study of human thymus T cells. In that study: Thymus was obtained from resections taken during corrective heart surgery. In thymic and blood repertoires alike, V and J usage looked biased.

The chain recombines TRBV5-1 with TRBJ2-7; 8 nucleotides line up with TRBD2. The clonotype comes from a girl under three years old with a congenital heart defect. The sample was thymocytes. The CDR3 region is CASSRCSGDIYEQYF. The CDR3 coding sequence is TGCGCCAGCAGCAGGTGTAGCGGGGACATCTACGAGCAGTACTTC. The variable domain in full, with the rest retrieved from reference TRBV5-1 and TRBJ2-7, is KAGVTQTPRYLIKTRGQQVTLSCSPISGHRSVSWYQQTPGQGLQFLFEYFSETQRNKGNFPGRFSGRQFSNSRSEMNVSTLELGDSALYLCASSRCSGDIYEQYFGPGTRLTVT.